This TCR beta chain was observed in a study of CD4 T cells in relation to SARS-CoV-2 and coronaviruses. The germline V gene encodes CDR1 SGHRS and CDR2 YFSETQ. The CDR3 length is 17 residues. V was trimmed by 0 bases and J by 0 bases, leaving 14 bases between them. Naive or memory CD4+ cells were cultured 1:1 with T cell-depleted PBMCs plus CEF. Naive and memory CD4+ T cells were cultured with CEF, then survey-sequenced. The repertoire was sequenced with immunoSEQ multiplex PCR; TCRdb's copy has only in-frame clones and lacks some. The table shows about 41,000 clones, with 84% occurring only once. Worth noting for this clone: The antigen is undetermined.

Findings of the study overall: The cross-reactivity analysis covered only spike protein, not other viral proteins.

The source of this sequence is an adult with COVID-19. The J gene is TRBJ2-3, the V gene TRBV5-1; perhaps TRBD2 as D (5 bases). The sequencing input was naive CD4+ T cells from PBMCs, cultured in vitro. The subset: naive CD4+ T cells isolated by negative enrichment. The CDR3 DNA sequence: TGCGCCAGCAGCTTGGTGATTGGCGGGTCGAGCACAGATACGCAGTATTTT. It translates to CASSLVIGGSSTDTQYF. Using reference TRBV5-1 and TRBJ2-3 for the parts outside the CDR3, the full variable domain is KAGVTQTPRYLIKTRGQQVTLSCSPISGHRSVSWYQQTPGQGLQFLFEYFSETQRNKGNFPGRFSGRQFSNSRSEMNVSTLELGDSALYLCASSLVIGGSSTDTQYFGPGTRLTVL.